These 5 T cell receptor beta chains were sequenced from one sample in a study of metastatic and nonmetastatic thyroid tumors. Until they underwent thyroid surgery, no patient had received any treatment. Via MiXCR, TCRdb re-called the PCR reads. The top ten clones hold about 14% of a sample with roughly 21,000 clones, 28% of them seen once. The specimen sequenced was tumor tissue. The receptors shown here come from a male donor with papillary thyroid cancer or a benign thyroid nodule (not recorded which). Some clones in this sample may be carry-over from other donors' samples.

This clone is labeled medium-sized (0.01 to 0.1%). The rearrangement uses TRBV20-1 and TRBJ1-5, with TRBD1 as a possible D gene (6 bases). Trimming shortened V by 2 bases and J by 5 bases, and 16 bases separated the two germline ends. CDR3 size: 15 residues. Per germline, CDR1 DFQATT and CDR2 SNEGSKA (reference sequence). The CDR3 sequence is CSARLAGTHDQPQHF. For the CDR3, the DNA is TGCAGTGCTAGATTGGCCGGGACACATGATCAGCCCCAGCATTTT.

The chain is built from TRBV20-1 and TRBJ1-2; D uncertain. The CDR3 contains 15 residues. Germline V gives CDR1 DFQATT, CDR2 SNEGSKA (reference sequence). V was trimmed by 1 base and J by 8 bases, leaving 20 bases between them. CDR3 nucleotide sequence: TGCAGTGCTAGAGCGCTAGGTTACTCGGGTGGAGGCTACACCTTC. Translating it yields CSARALGYSGGGYTF.

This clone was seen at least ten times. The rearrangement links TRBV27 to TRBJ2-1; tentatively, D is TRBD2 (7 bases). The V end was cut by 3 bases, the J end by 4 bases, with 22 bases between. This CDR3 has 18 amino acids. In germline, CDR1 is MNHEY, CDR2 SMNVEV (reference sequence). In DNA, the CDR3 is TGTGCCAGCAGTTTGCAACCCCCCGGGGGGCCGATATACAATGAGCAGTTCTTC. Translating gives CASSLQPPGGPIYNEQFF.

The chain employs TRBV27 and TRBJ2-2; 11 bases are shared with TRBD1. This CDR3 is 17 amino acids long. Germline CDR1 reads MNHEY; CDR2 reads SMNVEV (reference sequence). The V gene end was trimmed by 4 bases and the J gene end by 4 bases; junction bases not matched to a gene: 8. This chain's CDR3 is CASSSLGQGAITGELFF. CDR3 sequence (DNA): TGTGCCAGCAGTTCCCTTGGACAGGGGGCGATCACCGGGGAGCTGTTTTTT.

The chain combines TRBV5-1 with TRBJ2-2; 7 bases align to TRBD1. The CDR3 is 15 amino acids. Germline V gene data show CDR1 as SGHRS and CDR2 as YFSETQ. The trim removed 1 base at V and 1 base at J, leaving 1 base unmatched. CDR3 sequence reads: CASSLRTGNTGELFF. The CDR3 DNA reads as TGCGCCAGCAGCTTGAGGACAGGGAACACCGGGGAGCTGTTTTTT. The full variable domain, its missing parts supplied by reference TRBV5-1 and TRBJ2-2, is KAGVTQTPRYLIKTRGQQVTLSCSPISGHRSVSWYQQTPGQGLQFLFEYFSETQRNKGNFPGRFSGRQFSNSRSEMNVSTLELGDSALYLCASSLRTGNTGELFFGEGSRLTVL.